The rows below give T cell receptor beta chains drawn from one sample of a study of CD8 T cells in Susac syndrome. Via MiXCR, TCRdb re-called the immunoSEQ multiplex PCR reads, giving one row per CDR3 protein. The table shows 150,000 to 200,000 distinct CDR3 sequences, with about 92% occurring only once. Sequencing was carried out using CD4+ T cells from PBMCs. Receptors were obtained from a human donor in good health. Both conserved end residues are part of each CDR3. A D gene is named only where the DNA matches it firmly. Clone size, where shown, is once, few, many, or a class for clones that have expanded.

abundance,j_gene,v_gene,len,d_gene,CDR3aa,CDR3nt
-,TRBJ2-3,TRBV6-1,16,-,CASSPPSGSPGDTQYF,TGTGCCAGCAGTCCCCCCTCAGGCTCTCCGGGGGATACGCAGTATTTT
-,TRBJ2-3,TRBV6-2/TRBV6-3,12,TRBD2,CASSYRTRAQYF,TGTGCCAGCAGTTACAGGACTAGGGCGCAGTATTTT
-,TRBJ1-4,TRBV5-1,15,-,CASSLVQGLGEKLFF,TGCGCCAGCAGCTTGGTGCAGGGGTTGGGGGAAAAACTGTTTTTT
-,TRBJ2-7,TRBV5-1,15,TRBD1,CASSSPGQGTYEQYF,TGCGCCAGCAGCTCGCCGGGACAGGGGACCTACGAGCAGTACTTC
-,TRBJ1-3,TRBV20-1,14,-,CSARGGGSGNTIYF,TGCAGTGCTAGAGGAGGGGGATCTGGAAACACCATATATTTT
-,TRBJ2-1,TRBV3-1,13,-,CASNPKVTNEQFF,TGTGCCAGCAACCCTAAGGTGACGAATGAGCAGTTCTTC
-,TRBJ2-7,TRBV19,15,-,CASSAPSRAGYEQYF,TGTGCCAGTAGTGCCCCCAGCCGGGCAGGATACGAGCAGTACTTC
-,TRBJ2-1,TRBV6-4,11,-,CASSRGGRQFF,TGTGCCAGCAGTCGCGGCGGACGGCAGTTCTTC
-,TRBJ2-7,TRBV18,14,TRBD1,CASSPQQGSYEQYF,TGTGCCAGCTCACCACAACAGGGGTCCTACGAGCAGTACTTC
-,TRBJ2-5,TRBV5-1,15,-,CASSLEGRAYETQYF,TGCGCCAGCAGCTTGGAGGGGCGGGCGTATGAGACCCAGTACTTC
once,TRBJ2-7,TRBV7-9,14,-,CASSPRLNPYEQYF,TGTGCCAGCAGCCCCAGACTAAATCCCTACGAGCAGTACTTC
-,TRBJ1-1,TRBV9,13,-,CASSVGRDTEAFF,TGTGCCAGCAGCGTAGGACGGGACACTGAAGCTTTCTTT
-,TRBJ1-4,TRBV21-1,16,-,CASSVRTGTGDEKLFF,TGTGCCAGCAGCGTACGGACCGGGACAGGGGATGAAAAACTGTTTTTT
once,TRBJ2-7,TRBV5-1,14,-,CASSFRAGPYEQYF,TGCGCCAGCAGCTTTAGGGCAGGACCATACGAGCAGTACTTC
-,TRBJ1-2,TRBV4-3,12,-,CASSQDWRGITF,TGCGCCAGCAGCCAAGATTGGCGGGGGATCACCTTC
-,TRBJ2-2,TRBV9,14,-,CASSVNSNTGELFF,TGTGCCAGCAGCGTCAATTCGAACACCGGGGAGCTGTTTTTT
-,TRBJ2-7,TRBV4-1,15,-,CASSHRSGQLDEQYF,TGCGCCAGCAGCCACCGCTCGGGACAACTCGACGAGCAGTACTTC
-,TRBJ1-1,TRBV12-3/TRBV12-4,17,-,CASSLGATNVGNTEAFF,TGTGCCAGCAGTTTAGGTGCAACGAACGTGGGGAACACTGAAGCTTTCTTT
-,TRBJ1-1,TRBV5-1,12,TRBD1,CASSSGGPEAFF,TGCGCCAGCAGCTCAGGGGGGCCTGAAGCTTTCTTT
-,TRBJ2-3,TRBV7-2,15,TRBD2,CASSLRPGLDGTQYF,TGTGCCAGCAGCTTACGACCAGGACTAGACGGTACGCAGTATTTT